This entry lists 15 T cell receptor beta chains sequenced from one sample in a study of blood T cells in healthy people across ages. A J-beta primer mix and a sample-barcoded 5' primer were used in a second PCR of roughly 6 to 12 cycles. TCRdb processed the 5' RACE reads anew with MiXCR; each CDR3 protein has one entry. The repertoire holds 800,000 to 950,000 distinct CDR3 sequences, under 50% seen once, with around an eighth in the top ten. Sequenced sample: blood. Receptor source: a man aged 25-45 years in good health.

There are a few counts of this clonotype. This sequence joins TRBV7-2 and TRBJ2-4; TRBD1 might be the D (6 bases). This CDR3 spans 14 amino acids. Germline values: CDR1 SGHTA, CDR2 FQGNSA. The V gene lost 1 base and the J gene lost 4 bases, with 8 bases spanning the gap. As DNA, the CDR3 is TGTGCCAGCAGCTTAGACAGGGTGAAAAACATTCAGTACTTC. Protein sequence: CASSLDRVKNIQYF.

Written as DNA, the CDR3 is TGTGCCAGCAGTCCGGGACAGGGGTGGACCCACGAGCAGTACTTC. Its translation: CASSPGQGWTHEQYF. The genes are TRBV12-3 or TRBV12-4 and TRBJ2-7, with 10 positions matching TRBD1. This CDR3 has 15 residues. V was pared by 5 bases and J by 5 bases, with 9 bases of the junction left unmatched.

The table lists this clonotype with a few counts. The J gene is TRBJ2-7, the V gene TRBV4-1; D is tentatively TRBD1 or TRBD2 (5 bases each). Germline V CDR1 and CDR2: MGHRA, YSYEKL. This CDR3 is built from 13 residues. V dropped 0 bases and J dropped 7 bases, with 10 bases sitting between them. In nucleotides, the CDR3 is TGCGCCAGCAGCCAAGAGGGGACCACGGAGCAGTACTTC. Protein product: CASSQEGTTEQYF.

The chain joins TRBV7-2 to TRBJ2-1; D remains unclear. V dropped 7 bases and J dropped 2 bases, with 21 bases sitting between them. This CDR3 contains 17 residues. Germline-derived CDR1 and CDR2 are SGHTA and FQGNSA. CDR3: CASTSRGPGVTYNEQFF. The CDR3 DNA sequence: TGTGCCAGCACCTCAAGAGGACCGGGTGTTACCTACAATGAGCAGTTCTTC.

This rearrangement joins TRBV10-3 to TRBJ1-2, with D perhaps TRBD1 (5 bases). V lost 4 bases to trimming and J lost 2 bases, with 8 bases between them. CDR1 is ENHRY and CDR2 is SYGVKD in the germline V gene. The CDR3 runs to 13 residues. The CDR3 loop reads CAISGQTNYGYTF. The CDR3 DNA sequence: TGTGCCATCAGTGGACAGACGAACTATGGCTACACCTTC.

In its sample, this clonotype was seen many times. The chain combines TRBV10-3 with TRBJ2-1; 10 bases match TRBD2. The J segment lost 4 bases and the V segment lost 3 bases, leaving 3 bases of the junction unmatched. Germline V CDR1 and CDR2: ENHRY, SYGVKD. The CDR3 totals 15 residues. CDR3 bases: TGTGCCATCAGTGATAGCGGGGGGCCTTACAATGAGCAGTTCTTC. This sequence encodes CAISDSGGPYNEQFF.

The chain carries TRBV4-3 and TRBJ2-4; 10 bases match TRBD2. The DNA end favors TRBJ2-7, so the J call may be wrong. Per the germline V gene, CDR1 is LGHNA and CDR2 is YSLEER. The CDR3 totals 16 residues. The CDR3 loop reads CASSQMASGGPYEQYF. In nucleotides, the CDR3 is TGCGCCAGCAGCCAAATGGCTAGCGGGGGTCCCTACGAGCAGTACTTC.

This clonotype was detected a few times. CDR3 nucleotide sequence: TGTGCCATCTCTCGCAGCACCTCCTACAATGAGCAGTTCTTC. It specifies CAISRSTSYNEQFF. V is TRBV10-3 and J is TRBJ2-1; D gene ambiguous. Germline CDR1 and CDR2: ENHRY and SYGVKD. CDR3 length: 14 amino acids. V gave up 8 bases and J gave up 0 bases, with 11 bases separating them.

This clonotype has more than one count but fewer than ten. This chain connects TRBV4-2 to TRBJ2-7, with D possibly being TRBD1 or TRBD2 (5 bases each). This CDR3 has 12 residues. Germline V gene lookup returns CDR1 LGHNA and CDR2 YNFKEQ. Trimming took off 3 bases at V and 7 bases at J, with 10 bases between the two ends. The CDR3 nucleotides read TGTGCCAGCAGCCAGGGGCGGGCGGAGCAGTACTTC. It is translated as CASSQGRAEQYF.

J is TRBJ1-1 and V is TRBV5-1; a weak D match, TRBD1 (5 bases). From germline, CDR1 is SGHRS and CDR2 YFSETQ. Trimming shortened V by 1 base and J by 2 bases, and 9 bases separated the two germline ends. The CDR3 spans 14 residues. The CDR3 loop reads CASSLFDSNTEAFF. For the CDR3, the DNA is TGCGCCAGCAGCTTGTTCGACAGTAACACTGAAGCTTTCTTT. The full variable domain, with the rest looked up from reference TRBV5-1 and TRBJ1-1, is KAGVTQTPRYLIKTRGQQVTLSCSPISGHRSVSWYQQTPGQGLQFLFEYFSETQRNKGNFPGRFSGRQFSNSRSEMNVSTLELGDSALYLCASSLFDSNTEAFFGQGTRLTVV.

The chain joins TRBV20-1 to TRBJ1-2, with no clear D. V lost 0 bases, J lost 2 bases, and 7 bases lay in between. This CDR3 is 13 amino acids long. The V gene's germline CDR1 is DFQATT and CDR2 SNEGSKA (reference sequence). Written as DNA, the CDR3 is TGCAGTGCTAGAGAACCGACGAACTATGGCTACACCTTC. It specifies CSAREPTNYGYTF.

The V call is TRBV3-1, the J call TRBJ1-2; the D gene is possibly TRBD1 (6 bases). Trimming left V 7 bases short and J 2 bases short, with 14 bases between. The V gene's germline CDR1 is LGHDT and CDR2 YNNKEL (reference sequence). The CDR3 has 14 amino acids. For the CDR3, the DNA is TGTGCCAGCACCAAACAGGGCAGGAACTATGGCTACACCTTC. Translating gives CASTKQGRNYGYTF.

The genes are TRBV7-3 and TRBJ2-3, with 9 bases matching TRBD2. With 6 bases clipped from V and 7 bases from J, the junction kept 11 bases outside the gene matches. This CDR3 is built from 15 residues. The V gene's germline CDR1 is SGHTA and CDR2 FQGTGA. DNA of the CDR3: TGTGCCAGCAGTAATAGCGGGGGCGTTCTAAATACGCAGTATTTT. Translation: CASSNSGGVLNTQYF.

This rearrangement joins TRBV6-2 or TRBV6-3 to TRBJ2-3, with 8 bases matching TRBD2. The germline V gene encodes CDR1 MNHEY and CDR2 SVGEGT. V dropped 2 bases and J dropped 5; count of bases not matched to a gene: 6. This CDR3 contains 15 residues. CDR3 coding DNA: TGTGCCAGCAGTTACATCGGGGGGGTCCGAGATACGCAGTATTTT. It translates to CASSYIGGVRDTQYF.

This clonotype was found a few times. J is TRBJ2-3 and V is TRBV4-3; D possibly corresponds to TRBD1 (6 bases). V dropped 0 bases and J dropped 4 bases, with 8 bases sitting between them. CDR1 is LGHNA and CDR2 is YSLEER in the germline V gene. This CDR3 spans 14 amino acids. The CDR3 DNA is TGCGCCAGCAGCCAAGAACAGGGAGCAGATACGCAGTATTTT. It specifies CASSQEQGADTQYF.